A selection of T cell receptor beta chains follows, all from one sample in a study of blood T cell repertoires in COVID-19. This table comes from immunoSEQ multiplex PCR, and its TCRdb copy is limited to in-frame clones, with some not included. The data show approximately 190,000 clones, with nearly 90% seen just once and around 6.6% held by the top ten. Sequencing was carried out using peripheral blood. The receptors derive from a woman between 40 and 50 years old who had recovered from COVID-19. Both conserved end residues are part of each CDR3. The D gene is left open where the match is weak. Clone size is given for some rows only: seen once, a few or many times, or a class if the clone is expanded.

d_call	clone_size	v_call	j_call	cdr3_aa	cdr3_nt
-	-	TRBV27	TRBJ1-1	CASSLLAPEDEAFF	TGTGCCAGCAGTTTACTGGCCCCCGAGGATGAAGCTTTCTTT
TRBD2	-	TRBV19	TRBJ2-7	CASSIWGTSGSDEQYF	TGTGCCAGTAGTATATGGGGGACTAGCGGGAGCGACGAGCAGTACTTC
TRBD1	-	TRBV10-3	TRBJ2-2	CAISEGQGHTGELFF	TGTGCCATCAGTGAGGGACAGGGCCACACCGGGGAGCTGTTTTTT
-	-	TRBV5-4	TRBJ1-1	CASSLDPPSISTEAFF	TGTGCCAGCAGCTTGGATCCTCCTAGTATTTCCACTGAAGCTTTCTTT
-	-	TRBV5-1	TRBJ2-1	CASSLPGEGNEQFF	TGCGCCAGCAGCTTGCCGGGAGAGGGGAATGAGCAGTTCTTC
TRBD2	-	TRBV29-1	TRBJ2-7	CSAIAGDGYEQYF	TGCAGCGCCATAGCGGGAGACGGCTACGAGCAGTACTTC
-	-	TRBV30	TRBJ1-1	CACIENTEAFF	TGTGCCTGTATAGAGAACACTGAAGCTTTCTTT
-	-	TRBV2	TRBJ1-2	CASSEVGPGGYGYTF	TGTGCCAGCAGTGAAGTTGGGCCCGGGGGCTATGGCTACACCTTC
-	-	TRBV21-1	TRBJ2-4	CASSKENREGAKNIQYF	TGTGCCAGCAGCAAAGAGAACAGGGAGGGGGCCAAAAACATTCAGTACTTC
TRBD2	-	TRBV6-6	TRBJ2-1	CASSADGRSFSNEQFF	TGTGCCAGCAGTGCAGACGGGAGGAGTTTTTCCAATGAGCAGTTCTTC
-	once	TRBV7-8	TRBJ2-5	CASSPGAGARETQYF	TGTGCCAGCAGCCCTGGGGCAGGGGCTCGGGAGACCCAGTACTTC
TRBD2	once	TRBV12-5	TRBJ2-5	CASGFRLAETQYF	TGTGCTAGTGGTTTCCGACTAGCGGAGACCCAGTACTTC
-	-	TRBV28	TRBJ1-1	CASSLALTGNTEAFF	TGTGCCAGCAGTTTGGCCTTGACAGGGAACACTGAAGCTTTCTTT
-	-	TRBV7-8	TRBJ1-1	CASSIYAGVAEAFF	TGTGCCAGCAGCATTTATGCCGGGGTGGCTGAAGCTTTCTTT
-	-	TRBV21-1	TRBJ2-1	CASSKEGLAGQYNEQFF	TGTGCCAGCAGCAAAGAGGGACTAGCGGGACAGTACAATGAGCAGTTCTTC
TRBD1	-	TRBV9	TRBJ2-2	CASSPRQGGTGELFF	TGTGCCAGCAGCCCGCGACAGGGGGGCACCGGGGAGCTGTTTTTT
-	-	TRBV10-3	TRBJ1-5	CAISAGGNQPQHF	TGTGCCATCAGTGCGGGGGGTAATCAGCCCCAGCATTTT
-	-	TRBV4-2	TRBJ2-7	CASSQTAGLLSYEQYF	TGTGCCAGCAGCCAAACCGCGGGACTCTTATCCTACGAGCAGTACTTC
-	-	TRBV5-6	TRBJ2-7	CASSLYSYEQYF	TGTGCCAGCAGCTTGTACTCCTACGAGCAGTACTTC
TRBD2	-	TRBV7-9	TRBJ2-6	CASSNQLAGNWDPPGANVLTF	TGTGCCAGCAGCAACCAACTAGCGGGAAATTGGGACCCCCCTGGGGCCAACGTCCTGACTTTC
TRBD1	few	TRBV7-9	TRBJ2-2	CASETGPGELFF	TGTGCCAGCGAGACAGGGCCCGGGGAGCTGTTTTTT
-	-	TRBV11-2	TRBJ2-3	CASSLDLSPGQGSYTDTQYF	TGTGCCAGCAGCTTAGATCTCAGCCCCGGGCAGGGGTCATACACAGATACGCAGTATTTT
-	once	TRBV3-1/TRBV3-2	TRBJ2-1	CASSQSLNSYNEQFF	TGTGCCAGCAGCCAATCGTTAAACTCCTACAATGAGCAGTTCTTC